These 20 T cell receptor beta chains were all obtained from the same sample, sequenced in a study of cytomegalovirus exposure and HLA in healthy donors. Primers: 60 Vbeta forward and 13 Jbeta reverse. Libraries were prepared by immunoSEQ multiplex PCR; TCRdb keeps only in-frame clonotypes and omits some of them. The sample holds 65,000 to 95,000 clones, about 77% seen once. Sample: PBMCs. The source is a man aged 45-60 years in good health and CMV-seronegative.

The chain links TRBV18 to TRBJ2-4; D possibly corresponds to TRBD1 (6 bases). Germline assignment: CDR1 KGHSH and CDR2 LQKENI. V lost 5 bases to trimming and J lost 5 bases, with 10 bases between them. CDR3 length: 13 residues. The CDR3 sequence: CASSRTEENIQYF. DNA of the CDR3: TGTGCCAGCTCAAGGACAGAGGAAAACATTCAGTACTTC.

V gene TRBV5-5 combines with J gene TRBJ1-1; no definite D call. The V end was cut by 0 bases, the J end by 1 base, with 13 bases between. The CDR3 totals 16 residues. The germline CDR1 and CDR2 sequences are SGHKS and YYEKEE (reference sequence). The CDR3 reads CASSLAFGQQNTEAFF. CDR3 nucleotide sequence: TGTGCCAGCAGCTTGGCTTTTGGGCAGCAGAACACTGAAGCTTTCTTT.

V is TRBV19 and J is TRBJ2-2, with 8 bases aligning to TRBD2. Trimming cost V 6 bases and J 10 bases; bases outside gene matches: 10. The CDR3 runs 14 residues. CDR1 LNHDA and CDR2 SQIVND come from the germline V gene (reference sequence). CDR3 DNA sequence: TGTGCCAGTAGAGGACTGGCGCGGGGGGAGGAGCTGTTTTTT. This sequence encodes CASRGLARGEELFF.

The chain is built from TRBV11-2 and TRBJ2-2; TRBD1 matches 10 bases. This CDR3 spans 15 amino acids. The ends lost 5 bases at V and 6 bases at J; junction bases unmatched: 6. From germline, CDR1 is SGHAT and CDR2 FQNNGV. The CDR3 protein is CASSPDRGRAGELFF. The CDR3 DNA follows: TGTGCCAGCAGCCCGGACAGGGGGAGGGCCGGGGAGCTGTTTTTT.

This chain links TRBV5-1 with TRBJ2-1; D is perhaps TRBD2 (6 bases). CDR3 length: 16 amino acids. V lost 0 bases and J lost 0, with 10 bases in between. Germline assignment: CDR1 SGHRS and CDR2 YFSETQ. The CDR3 here is CASSLVLGGSYNEQFF. The CDR3 nucleotides are TGCGCCAGCAGCTTGGTACTGGGGGGCTCCTACAATGAGCAGTTCTTC.

The chain carries TRBV19 and TRBJ2-1; tentatively, D is TRBD1 (5 bases). Germline V lookup: CDR1 LNHDA, CDR2 SQIVND (reference sequence). Trimming shortened V by 2 bases and J by 6 bases, and 11 bases separated the two germline ends. CDR3 length equals 14 residues. CDR3 region: CASSIMKGPNEQFF. The CDR3 DNA follows: TGTGCCAGTAGTATAATGAAGGGGCCCAATGAGCAGTTCTTC.

CDR3: CASRQDGNTEAFF. CDR3 bases: TGTGCCAGCAGACAGGACGGAAACACTGAAGCTTTCTTT. The chain has TRBV6-1 and TRBJ1-1; D possibly corresponds to TRBD1 (5 bases). Germline-derived CDR1 and CDR2 are MNHNS and SASEGT. Trimming took 6 bases from V and 2 from J, leaving 10 bases between them. This CDR3 contains 13 residues.

Remarks on this clone: Without the conserved terminal phenylalanine or tryptophan, this CDR3 likely stems from a read error. This chain links TRBV2 with TRBJ1-1; D remains ambiguous. Deletions cut 6 bases from V and 6 bases from J, with 20 bases between. The CDR3 contains 15 residues. Looked up from germline, CDR1 is SNHLY and CDR2 is FYNNEI. The CDR3 region has the DNA TGTGCCAGCAGCCTAATACCCCGCGGATCCGCTGAAGCTTTCCTT. This encodes CASSLIPRGSAEAFL.

This chain uses TRBV7-2 with TRBJ2-7; perhaps TRBD2 as D (5 bases). In germline, CDR1 is SGHTA, CDR2 FQGNSA. This CDR3 spans 16 amino acids. Between the trimmed V and J ends, which lost 5 bases and 4 bases, there was a span of 21 bases. The CDR3 is CASSPTGRAGVYEQYF. The CDR3 DNA reads as TGTGCCAGCAGCCCAACCGGGCGGGCTGGGGTGTACGAGCAGTACTTC.

Note on this clone: The conserved final phenylalanine or tryptophan is absent from the CDR3, which likely points to a read error. Because the CDR3's place on the DNA is in doubt, the DNA is left out and the CDR3 is given as listed by TCRdb. CDR3 sequence: CAWSVRDRGHLFG. The J gene is TRBJ1-2, the V gene TRBV30; the tabulated D call, TRBD1, remains unverified against the DNA. The CDR3 adds up to 13 amino acids, both ends counted. Germline loops: CDR1 GTSNPN, CDR2 SVGIG (reference sequence).

This chain connects TRBV27 to TRBJ1-3, with 7 bases that match TRBD1. J gave up 7 bases and V 5 bases, and 5 bases lay outside the gene matches. There are 13 residues in the CDR3. CDR1 MNHEY and CDR2 SMNVEV come from the germline V gene (reference sequence). The CDR3 loop reads CASSPQGINTIYF. Written as DNA, the CDR3 is TGTGCCAGCAGTCCACAGGGGATCAACACCATATATTTT.

The chain recombines TRBV19 with TRBJ2-7, with TRBD1 matching over 8 bases. The V segment lost 1 base and the J segment 7 bases; nucleotides outside the gene matches: 6. This CDR3 has 14 amino acids. The V gene's germline CDR1 is LNHDA and CDR2 SQIVND (reference sequence). The CDR3 protein is CASSIGTGSGEQYF. The CDR3 nucleotides read TGTGCCAGTAGTATAGGGACAGGGTCCGGGGAGCAGTACTTC.

In regard to this clone: A read error may produce the germline difference seen at one junction end. This CDR3 is CVSSVGQLSYGYTF. CDR3 bases: TGCGTCAGCAGCGTGGGACAGCTGAGCTATGGCTACACCTTC. The rearrangement uses TRBV5-1 and TRBJ1-2; 7 bases match TRBD1. Germline V gene sequence: CDR1 SGHRS, CDR2 YFSETQ. The CDR3 covers 14 residues. Supplemented by reference TRBV5-1 and TRBJ1-2, the full variable domain reads KAGVTQTPRYLIKTRGQQVTLSCSPISGHRSVSWYQQTPGQGLQFLFEYFSETQRNKGNFPGRFSGRQFSNSRSEMNVSTLELGDSALYLCVSSVGQLSYGYTFGSGTRLTVV.

The genes are TRBV7-2 and TRBJ1-1; D might be TRBD1 (6 bases). Trimming cost V 5 bases and J 3 bases, with 22 bases left between them. This CDR3 comprises 17 residues. Germline CDR1 and CDR2: SGHTA and FQGNSA. The CDR3 reads CASSPKSPGDRDTEAFF. The CDR3 region has the DNA TGTGCCAGCAGCCCTAAATCTCCAGGGGATCGGGACACTGAAGCTTTCTTT.

This rearrangement joins TRBV9 to TRBJ1-1; TRBD1 matches at 11 bases. With 3 bases clipped from V and 4 bases from J, the junction kept 8 bases outside the gene matches. This CDR3 has 16 amino acids. CDR1 is SGDLS, CDR2 YYNGEE, per germline. DNA for the CDR3: TGTGCCAGCAGCGCCCGGGACAGGGGGTCTGGCACTGAAGCTTTCTTT. Translation gives CASSARDRGSGTEAFF.

CDR3 protein: CASRKGGTGDDEQFF. In DNA form, the CDR3 reads TGTGCCAGTAGAAAGGGAGGGACAGGGGACGATGAGCAGTTCTTC. The genes are TRBV19 and TRBJ2-1; TRBD1 matches 10 bases. With 6 bases clipped from V and 8 bases from J, the junction kept 10 bases outside the gene matches. This CDR3 is 15 amino acids long. The germline V gene has CDR1 LNHDA and CDR2 SQIVND (reference sequence).

The V and J genes are TRBV7-2 and TRBJ1-1, with D perhaps matching TRBD1 (6 bases). The CDR3 sequence is 16 residues long. CDR1 SGHTA and CDR2 FQGNSA come from the germline V gene. V lost 4 bases and J 1 base, leaving 16 bases between the germline ends. The CDR3 DNA reads as TGTGCCAGCAGCTCACGACAATCGACAGGGAACACTGAAGCTTTCTTT. Protein: CASSSRQSTGNTEAFF.

This chain uses TRBV30 with TRBJ1-2; possibly TRBD1 for D (5 bases). The CDR3 extends over 13 amino acids. CDR1 is GTSNPN and CDR2 is SVGIG in the germline V gene (reference sequence). Trimming removed 5 bases at V and 7 bases at J, with 17 bases between. CDR3: CAWEVRGRAGYTF. For the CDR3, the DNA is TGTGCCTGGGAAGTCCGGGGGAGGGCTGGCTACACCTTC.

V gene TRBV13 combines with J gene TRBJ1-2; 8 bases map to TRBD1. The CDR3 is 18 residues long. Trimming removed 5 bases from V and 3 bases from J; junction bases left unmatched: 17. Germline CDR1 PRHDT, CDR2 FYEKMQ (reference sequence). CDR3 in amino acids: CASSTLSGTGSMYYGYTF. The CDR3 bases are TGTGCCAGCAGCACCCTCTCCGGGACAGGAAGTATGTACTATGGCTACACCTTC.

The chain carries TRBV7-3 and TRBJ2-5; 9 bases map to TRBD1. The germline V gene encodes CDR1 SGHTA and CDR2 FQGTGA. The CDR3 runs to 18 residues. V lost 4 bases and J lost 5; bases outside the gene matches: 17. The CDR3 reads CASSSHGTGRFIWETQYF. DNA for the CDR3: TGTGCCAGCAGCTCCCATGGGACAGGGAGGTTCATTTGGGAGACCCAGTACTTC.